A single T cell receptor beta chain is shown here with its context. These data come from a study of cytomegalovirus exposure and HLA in healthy donors. Trimming took 1 base from V and 2 from J, leaving 7 bases between them. The CDR3 length is 14 residues. Germline V gene data show CDR1 as LGHNA and CDR2 as YSLEER. The PCR had 60 Vbeta and 13 Jbeta primers. Assay used: immunoSEQ multiplex PCR; TCRdb lists only in-frame clones, some missing. This table holds 100,000 or so clones, around 80% found once. The sequencing sample was made of PBMCs. The TCR comes from a male donor in good health and CMV-seropositive. The chain recombines TRBV4-3 with TRBJ2-3; no reliable D call. This chain's CDR3 is CASSQGSYTDTQYF. CDR3 sequence (DNA): TGCGCCAGCAGCCAAGGGAGTTACACAGATACGCAGTATTTT.